The 7 T cell receptor beta chains below were found in one sample sequenced in a study of OX40 agonist ivuxolimab in advanced cancers. Data came from immunoSEQ multiplex PCR; TCRdb stores just in-frame clones and leaves some out. The sample holds some 86,000 clones, under 85% seen once. Sequenced material: CD4+ or CD8+ T cells sorted from blood, taken in a trial of the OX40 agonist ivuxolimab. These receptor sequences come from an adult with an advanced solid tumor such as melanoma, head and neck, liver or kidney cancer.

The V call is TRBV6-6, the J call TRBJ1-1; 9 bases fit TRBD1. The V gene's germline CDR1 is MNHNY and CDR2 SVGAGI (reference sequence). The CDR3 runs 14 residues. The V and J ends lost 5 bases and 12 bases, in that order; junction bases with no gene match: 13. The CDR3 spells CASSPYSGTGISFF. In DNA, the CDR3 is TGTGCCAGCAGTCCCTACTCCGGGACAGGGATTTCTTTCTTT.

The V call is TRBV29-1, the J call TRBJ2-4; D remains ambiguous. The CDR3 runs to 15 residues. The germline V gene encodes CDR1 SQVTM and CDR2 ANQGSEA. V was pared by 3 bases and J by 0 bases, with 12 bases between. The CDR3 loop is CSVECPPSAKNIQYF. The CDR3 DNA reads TGCAGCGTTGAGTGCCCCCCCTCAGCCAAAAACATTCAGTACTTC.

The CDR3 region has the DNA TGTGCCAGCAGCGAACGGGAAAACACTGAAGCTTTCTTT. As protein: CASSERENTEAFF. The chain has TRBV7-3 and TRBJ1-1; D remains ambiguous. Trimming removed 5 bases at V and 2 bases at J, with 9 bases between. Per germline, CDR1 SGHTA and CDR2 FQGTGA. The CDR3 runs to 13 residues.

The chain has TRBV5-1 and TRBJ2-7; either TRBD1 or TRBD2 may supply D (6 bases each). The germline V gene has CDR1 SGHRS and CDR2 YFSETQ. This CDR3 spans 17 amino acids. Trimming took off 4 bases at V and 1 base at J, with 21 bases between the two ends. The CDR3 here is CASSPRGVQGRSYEQYF. The CDR3 DNA follows: TGCGCCAGCAGCCCTAGGGGGGTGCAGGGGAGGTCCTACGAGCAGTACTTC.

The J gene is TRBJ2-1, the V gene TRBV2; 8 bases align to TRBD2. From germline, CDR1 is SNHLY and CDR2 FYNNEI. This CDR3 spans 14 amino acids. V dropped 4 bases and J dropped 5; count of bases not matched to a gene: 4. The chain's CDR3 is CASSVSGSNNEQFF. DNA for the CDR3: TGTGCCAGCAGTGTCAGCGGGAGTAACAATGAGCAGTTCTTC.

V and J are TRBV6-5 and TRBJ1-2; D is unclear. Germline values: CDR1 MNHEY, CDR2 SVGAGI. V lost 2 bases and J 4 bases, leaving 5 bases between the germline ends. There are 12 residues in the CDR3. In DNA form, the CDR3 reads TGTGCCAGCAGTTACAGTGGCTATGGCTACACCTTC. This gives the protein CASSYSGYGYTF.

The chain couples TRBV29-1 to TRBJ2-2; 7 bases map to TRBD2. This CDR3 is built from 13 residues. The junction had 4 bases not matched to a gene; V was cut back by 4 bases and J by 5 bases. Germline CDR1 and CDR2: SQVTM and ANQGSEA. CDR3 bases: TGCAGCGTTGGGAGGGAGGGAACCGGGGAGCTGTTTTTT. Residues: CSVGREGTGELFF.